The clone carrying this TCR beta chain was seen many times. Antigen: not known. This CDR3 is 14 amino acids long. V was pared by 4 bases and J by 7 bases, with 14 bases between. The V gene's germline CDR1 is SGHRS and CDR2 YFSETQ. The data stem from a study of T-cell memory formation after mild COVID-19. Study conclusions and caveats: Pre-infection memory held some responding clones, suggesting pre-existing cross-reactive T cells responded.

Constant-segment primers served in 5'RACE that generated TCR alpha and TCR beta cDNA libraries bearing sample barcodes and UMIs. TCRdb ran MiXCR on the 5' RACE reads and lists one entry per CDR3 protein. The sample yields about 60,000 distinct CDR3 sequences, more than 10% seen once. The TCR sequence derives from a man between 18 and 35 years old who had mild COVID-19 (a few samples of this study predate the infection). Cell type and time point are not known. Sequencing was carried out using PBMCs or a T cell subset sorted from them (not recorded which). The J gene is TRBJ2-2, the V gene TRBV5-1, with no clear D. The DNA for the CDR3 is TGCGCCAGCAGCGGAGCGTTGGTGGACGGGGAGCTGTTTTTT. Its translation: CASSGALVDGELFF. Using reference TRBV5-1 and TRBJ2-2 for the parts outside the CDR3, the full variable domain is KAGVTQTPRYLIKTRGQQVTLSCSPISGHRSVSWYQQTPGQGLQFLFEYFSETQRNKGNFPGRFSGRQFSNSRSEMNVSTLELGDSALYLCASSGALVDGELFFGEGSRLTVL.